The 23 T cell receptor beta chains in this list originate from one sample, sequenced in a study of cytomegalovirus exposure and HLA in healthy donors. The primer mix had 60 Vbeta and 13 Jbeta primers. Only in-frame clones appear in the TCRdb table, and some are missing; sequencing was by immunoSEQ multiplex PCR. Across roughly 46,000 clones, the top ten clones capture more than 0.95% of the sample. The sample consisted of PBMCs. These receptors were obtained from a woman between 40 and 55 years old in good health and CMV-seronegative.

The chain carries TRBV30 and TRBJ1-5, with D possibly TRBD1 on 5 matching bases. Deletions cut 2 bases from V and 5 bases from J, with 13 bases between. The length of the CDR3 is 14 residues. The germline V gene has CDR1 GTSNPN and CDR2 SVGIG (reference sequence). This CDR3 is CAWSLPGGDQPQHF. In DNA, the CDR3 is TGTGCCTGGAGTCTCCCGGGGGGAGATCAGCCCCAGCATTTT.

V gene TRBV4-1 combines with J gene TRBJ2-2, with TRBD1 identical over 7 bases. Trimming cost V 3 bases and J 4 bases; bases outside gene matches: 2. The CDR3 length is 14 residues. In germline, CDR1 is MGHRA, CDR2 YSYEKL. This CDR3 reads CASSHPGGTGELFF. The CDR3 nucleotides are TGCGCCAGCAGCCATCCAGGGGGCACCGGGGAGCTGTTTTTT.

The rearrangement joins TRBV30 to TRBJ1-1; D ambiguous. Germline V lookup: CDR1 GTSNPN, CDR2 SVGIG (reference sequence). Trimming shortened V by 5 bases and J by 5 bases, and 15 bases separated the two germline ends. This CDR3 region has 13 residues. In DNA, the CDR3 is TGTGCCTGGGGAAACCGGGTGGGTACTGAAGCTTTCTTT. Its protein product is CAWGNRVGTEAFF.

The CDR3 DNA follows: TGTGCCAGCAGTCTCCCAGGGGGGATGAACACTGAAGCTTTCTTT. Protein sequence: CASSLPGGMNTEAFF. J is TRBJ1-1 and V is TRBV6-6; 7 bases are shared with TRBD1. The CDR3 sequence is 15 residues long. J gave up 0 bases and V 5 bases, and 6 bases lay outside the gene matches. Germline-derived CDR1 and CDR2 are MNHNY and SVGAGI (reference sequence).

The rearrangement joins TRBV4-1 to TRBJ2-5; 9 nucleotides match TRBD1. The CDR3 runs 15 residues. The germline V gene has CDR1 MGHRA and CDR2 YSYEKL. V lost 4 bases and J lost 4; bases outside the gene matches: 7. CDR3 residues: CASSLQQGAGETQYF. In DNA, the CDR3 is TGCGCCAGCAGCCTTCAACAGGGGGCGGGAGAGACCCAGTACTTC.

V and J are TRBV5-6 and TRBJ2-7, with 8 bases matching TRBD2. With 2 bases clipped from V and 12 bases from J, the junction kept 7 bases outside the gene matches. The CDR3 spans 12 residues. Germline lookup yields CDR1 SGHDT and CDR2 YYEEEE. The CDR3 DNA reads TGTGCCAGCAGCTTCTGGAGCGGGAGAACGTACTTC. It translates to CASSFWSGRTYF.

The rearrangement joins TRBV4-3 to TRBJ2-3; TRBD2 agrees at 9 bases. The J segment lost 2 bases and the V segment lost 0 bases, leaving 9 bases of the junction unmatched. Germline loops: CDR1 LGHNA, CDR2 YSLEER. The CDR3 totals 18 residues. The CDR3: CASSQDKGLAGITDTQYF. CDR3 nucleotide sequence: TGCGCCAGCAGCCAAGATAAGGGGCTAGCGGGAATCACAGATACGCAGTATTTT.

The rearrangement uses TRBV2 and TRBJ2-5; D is unclear. The CDR3 has 11 amino acids. V was cut by 4 bases and J by 10 bases, with 10 bases left in between. From germline, CDR1 is SNHLY and CDR2 FYNNEI. CDR3 sequence: CASSGKAFQYF. The CDR3 region has the DNA TGTGCCAGCAGTGGAAAAGCTTTCCAGTACTTC.

The chain combines TRBV29-1 with TRBJ2-1; D may be TRBD1 (7 bases). Per the germline V gene, CDR1 is SQVTM and CDR2 is ANQGSEA. The CDR3 runs 11 residues. The V and J ends lost 4 bases and 11 bases respectively, with 12 bases between them. The CDR3 is CSVAPGGQQFF. Written as DNA, the CDR3 is TGCAGCGTTGCCCCAGGGGGGCAGCAGTTCTTC.

DNA of the CDR3: TGCGCCAGCAGCGACCGGGACAGGGCCTACGAGCAGTACTTC. Amino acids: CASSDRDRAYEQYF. V gene TRBV4-3 combines with J gene TRBJ2-7, with 9 bases that match TRBD1. The V gene's germline CDR1 is LGHNA and CDR2 YSLEER. This CDR3 contains 14 residues. With 5 bases clipped from V and 2 bases from J, the junction kept 4 bases outside the gene matches.

The CDR3 is CASSPGPTGVSGEKLFF. CDR3 DNA sequence: TGTGCCAGCAGCCCAGGGCCGACAGGGGTGTCGGGTGAAAAACTGTTTTTT. The V and J genes are TRBV7-9 and TRBJ1-4, with TRBD1 matching over 8 bases. J gave up 7 bases and V 5 bases, and 15 bases lay outside the gene matches. The CDR3 runs to 17 residues. Germline V gene lookup returns CDR1 SEHNR and CDR2 FQNEAQ (reference sequence).

This chain joins TRBV7-9 and TRBJ1-1; 11 nucleotides agree with TRBD1. CDR3 length: 14 residues. V shed 5 bases and J 6 bases; nucleotides not matched to a gene: 5. CDR1 and CDR2 (germline): SEHNR, FQNEAQ (reference sequence). The CDR3 spells CASSPGQGGAEAFF. The CDR3 coding sequence is TGTGCCAGCAGCCCGGGACAGGGGGGAGCTGAAGCTTTCTTT.

This chain uses TRBV11-2 with TRBJ1-4; 7 positions agree with TRBD1. This CDR3 contains 12 residues. Losses at the gene ends were 4 bases for V and 16 bases for J; bases not matched to a gene: 9. Germline values: CDR1 SGHAT, CDR2 FQNNGV. The CDR3 spells CASSSGGPEPFF. The DNA for the CDR3 is TGTGCCAGCAGCTCAGGGGGGCCAGAACCGTTTTTT.

This chain links TRBV2 with TRBJ2-5, with TRBD2 matching over 9 bases. The CDR3 has 15 amino acids. Germline CDR1 is SNHLY and CDR2 is FYNNEI. The junction had 11 bases not matched to a gene; V was cut back by 7 bases and J by 5 bases. CDR3: CASTGAGGPRETQYF. CDR3 in DNA: TGTGCCAGCACCGGGGCGGGAGGGCCCCGGGAGACCCAGTACTTC.

The genes are TRBV18 and TRBJ1-4; 9 bases map to TRBD1. CDR1 is KGHSH and CDR2 is LQKENI in the germline V gene. This CDR3 spans 15 amino acids. J gave up 7 bases and V 6 bases, and 9 bases lay outside the gene matches. The CDR3 loop is CASSPGDRATEKLFF. Written as DNA, the CDR3 is TGTGCCAGCTCGCCTGGGGACAGGGCAACTGAAAAACTGTTTTTT.

This chain uses TRBV4-3 with TRBJ2-5; TRBD2 agrees at 10 bases. The tail of the sequence fits TRBJ2-7 better, so the J call may be wrong. The CDR3 is 15 amino acids. The germline gives CDR1 LGHNA, CDR2 YSLEER. The CDR3 nucleotides are TGCGCCAGCAGCCAAGAACTAGCGGGAACCTACGAGCAGTACTTC. Its protein product is CASSQELAGTYEQYF.

The chain carries TRBV27 and TRBJ2-7, with TRBD1 identical over 9 bases. The V and J ends lost 6 bases and 3 bases, in that order; junction bases with no gene match: 9. Germline V lookup: CDR1 MNHEY, CDR2 SMNVEV (reference sequence). The CDR3 runs to 15 residues. CDR3 coding DNA: TGTGCCAGCAGCCAAATCCGGGACAGGGACTACGAGCAGTACTTC. It translates to CASSQIRDRDYEQYF.

The V gene is TRBV7-2, the J gene TRBJ2-3; 9 nucleotides match TRBD2. V lost 2 bases to trimming and J lost 2 bases; unmatched junction nucleotides: 11. The CDR3 totals 18 residues. From germline, CDR1 is SGHTA and CDR2 FQGNSA. The CDR3 nucleotides read TGTGCCAGCAGCTTAACACCGAGGGGACTAGCCATCACAGATACGCAGTATTTT. Encoded protein: CASSLTPRGLAITDTQYF.

The chain joins TRBV29-1 to TRBJ1-1, with TRBD1 identical over 8 bases. The CDR3 contains 13 residues. The germline gives CDR1 SQVTM, CDR2 ANQGSEA. After removal of 5 bases from V and 0 bases from J, the junction contained 2 bases not matched to a gene. The CDR3 loop reads CSVRTGMNTEAFF. The CDR3, as DNA: TGCAGCGTTCGGACAGGGATGAACACTGAAGCTTTCTTT.

This chain joins TRBV7-2 and TRBJ2-7; TRBD2 might be the D (6 bases). V lost 4 bases and J lost 6, with 10 bases in between. Germline V lookup: CDR1 SGHTA, CDR2 FQGNSA. CDR3 length: 12 residues. CDR3 in amino acids: CASSSGRREQYF. The CDR3 bases are TGTGCCAGCAGCTCAGGGAGGCGCGAGCAGTACTTC.

This rearrangement joins TRBV18 to TRBJ1-3; TRBD1 agrees at 10 bases. J gave up 3 bases and V 6 bases, and 5 bases lay outside the gene matches. The germline gives CDR1 KGHSH, CDR2 LQKENI. The CDR3 is 15 amino acids. CDR3 in amino acids: CASSEGQGYGNTIYF. The DNA of the CDR3 is TGTGCCAGCTCGGAGGGACAGGGGTATGGAAACACCATATATTTT. The full variable domain, with the rest looked up from reference TRBV18 and TRBJ1-3, is NAGVMQNPRHLVRRRGQEARLRCSPMKGHSHVYWYRQLPEEGLKFMVYLQKENIIDESGMPKERFSAEFPKEGPSILRIQQVVRGDSAAYFCASSEGQGYGNTIYFGEGSWLTVV.

The chain has TRBV5-4 and TRBJ2-2, with 8 bases fitting TRBD2. There are 14 residues in the CDR3. Germline CDR1 SGHNT, CDR2 YYREEE (reference sequence). V was pared by 2 bases and J by 5 bases, with 2 bases of the junction left unmatched. CDR3: CASSFVAGTGELFF. In DNA, the CDR3 is TGTGCCAGCAGCTTCGTAGCGGGGACCGGGGAGCTGTTTTTT.

The chain links TRBV5-5 to TRBJ2-7, with D perhaps matching TRBD2 (7 bases). The CDR3 is made up of 14 amino acids. Deletions cut 5 bases from V and 4 bases from J, with 16 bases between. Germline-derived CDR1 and CDR2 are SGHKS and YYEKEE (reference sequence). This CDR3 reads CASSLRGPPYEQYF. DNA of the CDR3: TGTGCCAGCAGTCTGCGGGGGCCGCCTTACGAGCAGTACTTC.